One sample yielded the 13 T cell receptor beta chains listed below, sequenced in a study of HIV-infected patients and healthy controls. Approximately 500 ng RNA was reverse transcribed with alpha and beta constant-region primers. Each of the alpha and beta chains got its own library through chain-specific third strand synthesis with indices. In TCRdb, the 5' RACE reads were re-called with MiXCR into one record per CDR3 protein. The sample holds 8,500 to 9,000 distinct CDR3 sequences, 8.4% seen once. Follow-up blood was drawn about 14 weeks, roughly three months, after antiretroviral therapy began. All unsorted peripheral T cells were captured because whole blood was used without fractionation. The sample in question was blood, obtained during antiretroviral therapy. These receptor sequences come from an adult with HIV infection.

Of note for this clonotype: With a much larger clone just one base away, this may be a read error. This chain connects TRBV6-6 to TRBJ2-7; 13 bases align to TRBD2. The CDR3 covers 17 residues. Trimming cost V 4 bases and J 2 bases; bases outside gene matches: 8. Germline V gene sequence: CDR1 MNHNY, CDR2 SVGAGI (reference sequence). The CDR3 coding sequence is TGTGCCAGCAGTTGGATTGGACTAGCGGGAGAACCCTACGAGCAGTACTTC. This translates into CASSWIGLAGEPYEQYF.

This clonotype was seen ten or more times. The chain joins TRBV12-3 or TRBV12-4 to TRBJ1-1; unclear D gene. The CDR3 contains 13 residues. V was cut by 2 bases and J by 0 bases, with 4 bases left in between. CDR3 loop: CASSLWVNTEAFF. The DNA of the CDR3 is TGTGCCAGCAGTTTATGGGTGAACACTGAAGCTTTCTTT.

By share of the sample, this clonotype is medium-sized. V is TRBV7-8 and J is TRBJ2-2, with 7 bases matching TRBD1. Germline CDR1 and CDR2: SGHVS and FQNEAQ. The CDR3 totals 17 residues. The V and J ends lost 5 bases and 5 bases, in that order; junction bases with no gene match: 14. For the CDR3, the DNA is TGTGCCAGCAGCCGACAGGGATTGTTAGCTAATACCGGGGAGCTGTTTTTT. Amino acids: CASSRQGLLANTGELFF.

Within the sample, this clonotype is medium-sized (0.01 to 0.1%). The rearrangement links TRBV5-1 to TRBJ2-3, with D possibly matching TRBD2 (7 bases). The V gene's germline CDR1 is SGHRS and CDR2 YFSETQ. The CDR3 contains 13 residues. Trimming left V 4 bases short and J 6 bases short, with 12 bases between. The CDR3 DNA reads as TGCGCCAGCAGCCTCCCGGGGGGCGATACGCAGTATTTT. Its translation: CASSLPGGDTQYF.

This clonotype was detected many times. The CDR3 bases are TGTGCCAGCAGTGACGGGACACTCGTCTATGGCTACACCTTC. It yields the protein CASSDGTLVYGYTF. V usage is TRBV6-1 and J usage is TRBJ1-2; a possible D gene is TRBD1 (6 bases). The CDR3 is 14 amino acids. V was trimmed by 3 bases and J by 4 bases, leaving 12 bases between them. CDR1 is MNHNS and CDR2 is SASEGT in the germline V gene.

This clonotype is medium-sized (0.01 to 0.1%). The chain carries TRBV6-2 or TRBV6-3 and TRBJ2-5; 8 bases are shared with TRBD2. Trimming took 6 bases from V and 1 from J; bases not matched to a gene: 4. This CDR3 contains 14 residues. Germline-derived CDR1 and CDR2 are MNHEY and SVGEGT. CDR3 amino acids: CASSSGLVQETQYF. The CDR3 DNA reads as TGTGCCAGCAGCTCGGGACTAGTCCAAGAGACCCAGTACTTC.

On this clonotype itself: A much larger clone sits a single nucleotide away, making a read error possible. The chain has TRBV12-3 or TRBV12-4 and TRBJ2-3, with 10 bases aligning to TRBD1. CDR3 size: 16 residues. The V gene end was trimmed by 4 bases and the J gene end by 4 bases; junction bases not matched to a gene: 8. CDR3 protein: CASSWDRGGSADTQYF. The DNA of the CDR3 is TGTGCCAGCAGTTGGGACAGGGGAGGAAGCGCAGATACGCAGTATTTT.

In this sample, this clonotype is medium-sized. J is TRBJ2-7 and V is TRBV7-2; 8 bases map to TRBD2. This CDR3 is 15 amino acids long. Germline values: CDR1 SGHTA, CDR2 FQGNSA. The V gene end was trimmed by 5 bases and the J gene end by 2 bases; junction bases not matched to a gene: 8. CDR3: CASSPDSGAPYEQYF. CDR3 DNA: TGTGCCAGCAGCCCCGATAGCGGGGCCCCCTACGAGCAGTACTTC.

The chain combines TRBV10-3 with TRBJ2-1; 7 bases are shared with TRBD2. The germline V gene encodes CDR1 ENHRY and CDR2 SYGVKD. Unmatched junction bases numbered 4, after V lost 3 bases and J lost 8 bases. The CDR3 runs 13 residues. CDR3 residues: CAISDGLVYEQFF. The CDR3, as DNA: TGTGCCATCAGTGACGGACTAGTCTATGAGCAGTTCTTC.

This clonotype counts as medium-sized. The chain recombines TRBV7-9 with TRBJ2-3, with TRBD2 identical over 7 bases. Germline V gene data show CDR1 as SEHNR and CDR2 as FQNEAQ (reference sequence). V lost 8 bases to trimming and J lost 0 bases; unmatched junction nucleotides: 2. The CDR3 contains 13 residues. CDR3 region: CASLSGSTDTQYF. For the CDR3, the DNA is TGTGCCAGCCTTAGCGGGAGCACAGATACGCAGTATTTT.

The rearrangement uses TRBV6-5 and TRBJ2-7; 10 bases align to TRBD1. V was clipped by 4 bases and J by 3 bases; unmatched bases: 3. This CDR3 has 14 residues. CDR1 is MNHEY, CDR2 SVGAGI, per germline. The CDR3 protein is CASSWTGGNYEQYF. The CDR3 DNA reads as TGTGCCAGCAGTTGGACAGGGGGTAACTACGAGCAGTACTTC.

At least ten counts were recorded for this clonotype. This chain links TRBV20-1 with TRBJ2-2, with TRBD1 matching over 11 bases. This CDR3 comprises 14 residues. V was pared by 4 bases and J by 5 bases, with 3 bases of the junction left unmatched. Germline V gene sequence: CDR1 DFQATT, CDR2 SNEGSKA (reference sequence). CDR3 sequence (DNA): TGCAGTGCTAAGGACAGGGGGCGGACCGGGGAGCTGTTTTTT. Protein product: CSAKDRGRTGELFF.

This clonotype was recorded many times. This rearrangement joins TRBV27 to TRBJ1-6, with TRBD1 as a possible D gene (6 bases). Deletions cut 10 bases from V and 5 bases from J, with 9 bases between. CDR3 size: 12 residues. From germline, CDR1 is MNHEY and CDR2 SMNVEV (reference sequence). The CDR3: CATGAHNSPLHF. The CDR3 bases are TGTGCCACGGGGGCTCATAATTCACCCCTCCACTTT.